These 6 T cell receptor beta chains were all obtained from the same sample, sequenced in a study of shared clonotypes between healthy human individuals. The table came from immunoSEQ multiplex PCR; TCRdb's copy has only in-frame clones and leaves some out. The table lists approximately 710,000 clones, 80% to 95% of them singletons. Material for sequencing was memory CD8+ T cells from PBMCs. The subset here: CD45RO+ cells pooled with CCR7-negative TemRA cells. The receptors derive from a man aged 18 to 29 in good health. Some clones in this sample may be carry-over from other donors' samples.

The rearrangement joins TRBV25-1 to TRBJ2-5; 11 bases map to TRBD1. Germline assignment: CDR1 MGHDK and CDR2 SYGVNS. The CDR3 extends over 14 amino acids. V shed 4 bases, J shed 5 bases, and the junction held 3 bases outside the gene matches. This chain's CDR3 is CASSGTGGGETQYF. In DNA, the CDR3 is TGTGCCAGCAGTGGGACAGGGGGCGGTGAGACCCAGTACTTC.

The CDR3 region has the DNA TGCGCCAGCAGCCAAGATCGATGGCTCTATGAGCAGTTCTTC. Its translation is CASSQDRWLYEQFF. The J gene is TRBJ2-1, the V gene TRBV4-3; D is ambiguous. Trimming cost V 0 bases and J 8 bases, with 11 bases left between them. CDR1 and CDR2 from the germline V gene are LGHNA and YSLEER. The CDR3 loop spans 14 amino acids.

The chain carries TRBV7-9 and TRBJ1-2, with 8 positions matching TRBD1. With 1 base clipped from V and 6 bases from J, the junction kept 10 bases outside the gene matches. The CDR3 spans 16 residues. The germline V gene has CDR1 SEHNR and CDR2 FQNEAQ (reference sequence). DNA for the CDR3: TGTGCCAGCAGCTTAGGGCGACAGGGGTTCTTCCATGGCTACACCTTC. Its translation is CASSLGRQGFFHGYTF.

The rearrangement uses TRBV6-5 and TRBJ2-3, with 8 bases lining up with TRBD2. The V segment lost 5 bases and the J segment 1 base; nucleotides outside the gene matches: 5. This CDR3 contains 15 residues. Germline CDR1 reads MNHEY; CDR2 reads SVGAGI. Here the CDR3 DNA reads TGTGCCAGCAGTATACTAGCGGAAGGCACAGATACGCAGTATTTT. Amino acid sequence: CASSILAEGTDTQYF.

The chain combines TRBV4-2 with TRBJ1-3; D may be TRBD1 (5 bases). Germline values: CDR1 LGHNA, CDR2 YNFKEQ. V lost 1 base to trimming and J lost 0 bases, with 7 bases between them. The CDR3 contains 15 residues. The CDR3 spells CASSQVGTSGNTIYF. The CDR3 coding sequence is TGTGCCAGCAGCCAAGTCGGGACCTCTGGAAACACCATATATTTT.

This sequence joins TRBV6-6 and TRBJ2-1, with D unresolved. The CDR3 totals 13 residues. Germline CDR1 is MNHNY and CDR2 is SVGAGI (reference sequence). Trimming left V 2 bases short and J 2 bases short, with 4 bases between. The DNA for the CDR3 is TGTGCCAGCAGTTACGGGGCCTACAATGAGCAGTTCTTC. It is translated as CASSYGAYNEQFF.